This record concerns one TCR beta chain sequence. This sample is part of a study of blood T cell repertoires in COVID-19. Study-wide background: The samples span acute and convalescent COVID-19 from the United States, Italy and Spain.

Germline V gene lookup returns CDR1 SGHVS and CDR2 FQNEAQ. The CDR3 has 16 amino acids. After removal of 1 base from V and 0 bases from J, the junction contained 5 bases not matched to a gene. Methods used by the authors: Nucleated cell number was recorded as an estimate derived from reference gene primer amplification. TCRdb's copy holds only in-frame clones and misses some; the assay was immunoSEQ multiplex PCR. For V, J and clone size, that table is used; D and trimming come from the DNA. The sample lists 26,000 or so clones, approximately 72% occurring once. The chain has TRBV7-8 and TRBJ1-2, with 7 bases lining up with TRBD1. The specimen sequenced was peripheral blood. This TCR came from a man aged 60-69 years with active or convalescent COVID-19. The CDR3 spells CASSLGYRGSNYGYTF. The CDR3, as DNA: TGTGCCAGCAGCTTAGGATACAGGGGATCTAACTATGGCTACACCTTC.